The 17 T cell receptor beta chains below come from one sample, sequenced in a study of T cell responses to AZD1222 COVID-19 vaccine. Profiled with immunoSEQ multiplex PCR; TCRdb holds only in-frame clones, not every one. The sample lists about 93,000 clones; roughly 91% were seen once. The source material was peripheral blood, sampled on day 0 of MenACWY control vaccination. These receptors came from an adult in good health.

This clone was observed once. The rearrangement uses TRBV7-2 and TRBJ2-3; either TRBD1 or TRBD2 may fit D (6 bases each). The V gene lost 0 bases and the J gene lost 4 bases, with 8 bases spanning the gap. Germline V gives CDR1 SGHTA, CDR2 FQGNSA. CDR3 size: 14 residues. CDR3 DNA: TGTGCCAGCAGCTTAGCCGGGGGCTCAGATACGCAGTATTTT. It encodes CASSLAGGSDTQYF.

The rearrangement links TRBV7-2 to TRBJ1-4, with D possibly being TRBD1 (6 bases). The V and J ends lost 3 bases and 1 base respectively, with 15 bases between them. The CDR3 has 17 amino acids. Germline V gene lookup returns CDR1 SGHTA and CDR2 FQGNSA. The CDR3 protein is CASSFVGGGVTNEKLFF. Here the CDR3 DNA reads TGTGCCAGCAGCTTCGTCGGAGGGGGGGTAACTAATGAAAAACTGTTTTTT.

The genes are TRBV5-1 and TRBJ2-7; tentative D call: TRBD1 (5 bases). V was clipped by 1 base and J by 4 bases, with 9 bases between them. The CDR3 is 13 amino acids. Per the germline V gene, CDR1 is SGHRS and CDR2 is YFSETQ. In nucleotides, the CDR3 is TGCGCCAGCAGCTTGAGGGGATCGTACGAGCAGTACTTC. Translating it yields CASSLRGSYEQYF.

The CDR3 DNA reads as TGCGCCAGCAGAGCACAGGGGTTCGATGGCTACACCTTC. Encoded protein: CASRAQGFDGYTF. The chain couples TRBV10-2 to TRBJ1-2, with TRBD1 matching over 7 bases. J gave up 6 bases and V 6 bases, and 7 bases lay outside the gene matches. This CDR3 is built from 13 residues. Germline CDR1 WSHSY, CDR2 SAAADI.

This clone appeared a single time. V is TRBV27 and J is TRBJ2-5, with D perhaps TRBD2 (7 bases). The germline V and J ends were trimmed by 3 bases and 2 bases, with 13 bases remaining between them. Germline V gene lookup returns CDR1 MNHEY and CDR2 SMNVEV (reference sequence). The CDR3 contains 15 residues. The CDR3 DNA reads as TGTGCCAGCAGTTTGGGGGGGGCAGAGCAAGAGACCCAGTACTTC. As protein: CASSLGGAEQETQYF.

The chain has TRBV4-1 and TRBJ2-3; the D is unclear. Per the germline V gene, CDR1 is MGHRA and CDR2 is YSYEKL. Deletions cut 1 base from V and 0 bases from J, with 5 bases between. This CDR3 contains 14 residues. The CDR3, as DNA: TGCGCCAGCAGCCAAGGTCTGAGCACAGATACGCAGTATTTT. This sequence encodes CASSQGLSTDTQYF.

This clone has just one count. This chain joins TRBV7-9 and TRBJ2-1, with TRBD2 matching 8 bases. Trimming took 1 base from V and 8 from J; bases not matched to a gene: 10. The germline gives CDR1 SEHNR, CDR2 FQNEAQ (reference sequence). This CDR3 comprises 16 residues. The CDR3 is CASSLVERGPPHEQFF. CDR3 coding DNA: TGTGCCAGCAGCTTAGTGGAGCGGGGGCCCCCCCATGAGCAGTTCTTC.

This clone was seen a single time. The V call is TRBV10-3, the J call TRBJ1-6; TRBD1 aligns across 9 bases. Trimming took 4 bases from V and 3 from J; bases not matched to a gene: 10. The CDR3 is 18 residues long. Germline CDR1 is ENHRY and CDR2 is SYGVKD. CDR3 sequence (DNA): TGTGCCATCAGTGGGATTAGAGGACAGGGGAACTATAATTCACCCCTCCACTTT. Protein sequence: CAISGIRGQGNYNSPLHF.

The chain combines TRBV6-5 with TRBJ2-3; 8 bases map to TRBD2. V was clipped by 0 bases and J by 4 bases; unmatched bases: 3. CDR1 and CDR2 from the germline V gene are MNHEY and SVGAGI. CDR3 length: 15 residues. CDR3 sequence reads: CASSYSRGVADTQYF. In DNA form, the CDR3 reads TGTGCCAGCAGTTACTCGCGGGGGGTGGCAGATACGCAGTATTTT.

This clone was counted once. The chain combines TRBV7-9 with TRBJ1-4; TRBD1 might be the D (5 bases). Deletions cut 6 bases from V and 5 bases from J, with 13 bases between. Germline values: CDR1 SEHNR, CDR2 FQNEAQ (reference sequence). The CDR3 has 14 residues. CDR3 region: CASSMIGGNEKLFF. The CDR3 DNA is TGTGCCAGCAGTATGATTGGGGGGAATGAAAAACTGTTTTTT.

The V and J genes are TRBV27 and TRBJ1-2; the match to TRBD1 covers 8 bases. With 4 bases clipped from V and 2 bases from J, the junction kept 6 bases outside the gene matches. The length of the CDR3 is 15 residues. CDR1 and CDR2 from the germline V gene are MNHEY and SMNVEV (reference sequence). DNA of the CDR3: TGTGCCAGCAGTTCAAGGACAGGGTGGAACTATGGCTACACCTTC. Translating it yields CASSSRTGWNYGYTF.

The chain has TRBV6-2 or TRBV6-3 and TRBJ2-7, with D perhaps being TRBD1 or TRBD2 (5 bases each). Per the germline V gene, CDR1 is MNHEY and CDR2 is SVGEGT. This CDR3 region has 13 residues. Trimming pared 5 bases from V and 3 bases from J, leaving 11 bases between. CDR3 in DNA: TGTGCCAGCAGTCCCCGGGGCGTCTACGAGCAGTACTTC. This codes for CASSPRGVYEQYF.

This sequence joins TRBV19 and TRBJ2-5; 7 nucleotides line up with TRBD2. The V segment lost 6 bases and the J segment 5 bases; nucleotides outside the gene matches: 9. CDR3 length: 14 residues. Germline V gene lookup returns CDR1 LNHDA and CDR2 SQIVND (reference sequence). This CDR3 is CASSPTSRRETQYF. CDR3 coding DNA: TGTGCCAGTAGCCCGACTAGCCGTCGGGAGACCCAGTACTTC. Supplemented by reference TRBV19 and TRBJ2-5, the full variable domain reads DGGITQSPKYLFRKEGQNVTLSCEQNLNHDAMYWYRQDPGQGLRLIYYSQIVNDFQKGDIAEGYSVSREKKESFPLTVTSAQKNPTAFYLCASSPTSRRETQYFGPGTRLLVL.

V gene TRBV7-8 combines with J gene TRBJ2-3, with D tentatively TRBD2 (5 bases). Trimming left V 1 base short and J 0 bases short, with 17 bases between. Germline V gene lookup returns CDR1 SGHVS and CDR2 FQNEAQ. The CDR3 has 18 residues. The DNA for the CDR3 is TGTGCCAGCAGCTTAGATTCGGGATGGAATTCTAGCACAGATACGCAGTATTTT. This codes for CASSLDSGWNSSTDTQYF. Drawing the rest from reference TRBV7-8 and TRBJ2-3, the complete variable domain is GAGVSQSPRYKVAKRGQDVALRCDPISGHVSLFWYQQALGQGPEFLTYFQNEAQLDKSGLPSDRFFAERPEGSVSTLKIQRTQQEDSAVYLCASSLDSGWNSSTDTQYFGPGTRLTVL.

This chain links TRBV5-6 with TRBJ2-2; D not certain. The germline gives CDR1 SGHDT, CDR2 YYEEEE. With 4 bases removed from V and 8 bases from J, the gap between germline ends came to 18 bases. The CDR3 extends over 15 amino acids. The CDR3 DNA follows: TGTGCCAGCAGCCCCAAGCCCCAGCGCTTAGGGGAGCTGTTTTTT. As protein: CASSPKPQRLGELFF. The complete variable domain, with remaining parts taken from reference TRBV5-6 and TRBJ2-2, reads DAGVTQSPTHLIKTRGQQVTLRCSPKSGHDTVSWYQQALGQGPQFIFQYYEEEERQRGNFPDRFSGHQFPNYSSELNVNALLLGDSALYLCASSPKPQRLGELFFGEGSRLTVL.

The rearrangement links TRBV4-2 to TRBJ2-3, with D unclear. The V and J ends lost 5 bases and 0 bases respectively, with 6 bases between them. Germline-derived CDR1 and CDR2 are LGHNA and YNFKEQ. This CDR3 comprises 13 residues. The CDR3 nucleotides are TGTGCCAGCAGCTCCTCTAGCACAGATACGCAGTATTTT. Translating gives CASSSSSTDTQYF.

This clone occurred once. This chain connects TRBV18 to TRBJ1-1; unclear D gene. Deletions cut 3 bases from V and 2 bases from J, with 10 bases between. Germline V gene data show CDR1 as KGHSH and CDR2 as LQKENI. This CDR3 comprises 14 residues. The CDR3 coding sequence is TGTGCCAGCTCACCGTACAGCAGTAACACTGAAGCTTTCTTT. It yields the protein CASSPYSSNTEAFF. Full variable domain (rest looked up from reference TRBV18 and TRBJ1-1): NAGVMQNPRHLVRRRGQEARLRCSPMKGHSHVYWYRQLPEEGLKFMVYLQKENIIDESGMPKERFSAEFPKEGPSILRIQQVVRGDSAAYFCASSPYSSNTEAFFGQGTRLTVV.